These T cell receptor beta chains were read from a single sample in a study of shared clonotypes between healthy human individuals. Here immunoSEQ multiplex PCR was the method, and the copy in TCRdb shows in-frame clones only, minus some. The sample includes about 770,000 clones, 72% of them seen just once. Sequenced: memory CD4+ T cells sorted from blood. The receptors were sampled from a woman younger than 45 in good health. CDR3s leave out the opening cysteine and the closing phenylalanine or tryptophan. Expanded clones get a size class; other rows say once, few or many, or leave the size out.

cdr3_length,v_call,clone_size,j_call,cdr3_aa
12,TRBV5-6,.,TRBJ2-3,ASSLLGGDLTQY
12,TRBV6-1,few,TRBJ2-7,ASSVGQGSHEQY
14,TRBV19,once,TRBJ1-5,ASSTPGTGFNQPQH
13,TRBV28,few,TRBJ2-7,ASRGGTGLGYEQY
12,TRBV2,.,TRBJ2-6,ASSLGSGANVLT
13,TRBV5-1,.,TRBJ2-5,ASSSPLGGRQTQY
13,TRBV18,.,TRBJ2-5,ASSPGLTGEETQY
11,TRBV30,.,TRBJ1-1,AWSVSVNTEAF
12,TRBV28,.,TRBJ2-1,ASSPPGSPNEQF
15,TRBV28,few,TRBJ2-3,ASSRPWDRGMVDTQY
12,TRBV5-1,.,TRBJ1-3,ASSLEGSGNTIY
11,TRBV29-1,.,TRBJ2-3,SVGEGGTDTQY
13,TRBV19,.,TRBJ1-5,ASTPTGGSNQPQH
16,TRBV5-1,.,TRBJ2-3,ASSPGLAGGQVTDTQY